This T cell receptor (beta chain) stems from a study of lymphopenia after photon versus proton radiotherapy. Assay: immunoSEQ multiplex PCR; the TCRdb copy retains only in-frame clones and omits some. The table records approximately 160,000 clones, less than 90% of them present only once. About this clone itself: This sample also contains other DNA sequences that code for the same CDR3.

Trimming removed 3 bases from V and 2 bases from J; junction bases left unmatched: 4. Germline V gene lookup returns CDR1 MNHEY and CDR2 SMNVEV (reference sequence). The CDR3 loop spans 15 amino acids. This clonotype originated in a man aged 45-60 years with gastric cancer. The chain uses TRBV27 and TRBJ2-7; 10 bases fit TRBD2. This specimen was peripheral blood, taken from a patient treated with photon-based radiotherapy. The CDR3 DNA is TGTGCCAGCAGTTTGGGCCTAGCGGGAGCCTACGAGCAGTACTTC. It specifies CASSLGLAGAYEQYF.